This T cell receptor beta chain was captured by sequencing in a study of blood T cell repertoires in COVID-19. In the study overall: Material from acute and convalescent COVID-19 was sourced from the United States, Italy and Spain. From T cells, B-cell-depleted T cells, or PBMCs came the material, which was cDNA or gDNA.

Original handling: Reference gene primers were amplified, and this amplification served to estimate nucleated cell counts. Sequenced by immunoSEQ multiplex PCR; TCRdb stores in-frame clones only, minus some. That table is the source of V, J and clone size, and D and trimming were worked out from the DNA. The table shows approximately 200,000 clones, with about 85% occurring only once. Germline V CDR1 and CDR2: SGHRS, YFSETQ. CDR3 length: 16 amino acids. The V end was cut by 4 bases, the J end by 0 bases, with 13 bases between. This sequence was found in a man over 45 who had recovered from COVID-19. The chain employs TRBV5-1 and TRBJ2-2, with D perhaps TRBD1 (5 bases). Specimen: peripheral blood. The CDR3 region is CASSPWTNANTGELFF. The CDR3 DNA follows: TGCGCCAGCAGCCCCTGGACAAATGCGAACACCGGGGAGCTGTTTTTT.